These 16 T cell receptor beta chains share one sample of origin, sequenced in a study of long-term antiretroviral therapy in people with HIV. At the survey level, the v3.0 immunoSEQ assay was run. The method was immunoSEQ multiplex PCR; TCRdb's version includes in-frame clones alone and lacks a portion of them. The sample holds around 6,700 clones; approximately 76% are singletons and the top ten take about 30%. The input for sequencing was unsorted PBMCs, taken 0.2 years after starting antiretroviral therapy. The receptors come from a man aged 40-49 years with HIV.

This chain links TRBV7-9 with TRBJ2-7, with D perhaps matching TRBD1 (7 bases). The V gene's germline CDR1 is SEHNR and CDR2 FQNEAQ (reference sequence). This CDR3 has 16 amino acids. The ends were cut back, 1 base at V and 2 bases at J, with 15 bases in the middle. CDR3 protein: CASSLEGGQRPYEQYF. CDR3 bases: TGTGCCAGCAGCTTAGAGGGGGGACAGCGACCCTACGAGCAGTACTTC.

The chain employs TRBV7-9 and TRBJ1-1, with 7 bases aligning to TRBD1. Germline lookup yields CDR1 SEHNR and CDR2 FQNEAQ (reference sequence). There are 15 residues in the CDR3. With 4 bases clipped from V and 3 bases from J, the junction kept 8 bases outside the gene matches. CDR3 DNA sequence: TGTGCCAGCAGCTCTAACGACAGGGAAGACACTGAAGCTTTCTTT. Translation: CASSSNDREDTEAFF.

The chain employs TRBV28 and TRBJ1-1; 8 bases are a match to TRBD1. Trimming took 4 bases from V and 3 from J; bases not matched to a gene: 13. The length of the CDR3 is 17 residues. Germline V gene sequence: CDR1 MDHEN, CDR2 SYDVKM. The CDR3: CASSWDRPLRKDTEAFF. The CDR3 bases are TGTGCCAGCAGTTGGGACAGGCCACTCAGGAAGGACACTGAAGCTTTCTTT.

The rearrangement joins TRBV6-1 to TRBJ1-5; TRBD1 aligns across 7 bases. V was pared by 3 bases and J by 3 bases, with 8 bases of the junction left unmatched. The CDR3 runs 16 residues. Germline values: CDR1 MNHNS, CDR2 SASEGT. The CDR3 sequence is CASSEPGRGSNQPQHF. For the CDR3, the DNA is TGTGCCAGCAGTGAGCCGGGCAGGGGGTCCAATCAGCCCCAGCATTTT.

The rearrangement uses TRBV7-8 and TRBJ1-1; D is uncertain. Germline V CDR1 and CDR2: SGHVS, FQNEAQ. CDR3 size: 13 residues. V was pared by 1 base and J by 2 bases, with 5 bases between. The CDR3 protein is CASSLVGNTEAFF. CDR3 nucleotides: TGTGCCAGCAGCTTAGTGGGTAACACTGAAGCTTTCTTT. Full variable domain (rest looked up from reference TRBV7-8 and TRBJ1-1): GAGVSQSPRYKVAKRGQDVALRCDPISGHVSLFWYQQALGQGPEFLTYFQNEAQLDKSGLPSDRFFAERPEGSVSTLKIQRTQQEDSAVYLCASSLVGNTEAFFGQGTRLTVV.

The gene calls are TRBV29-1 and TRBJ1-3; D uncertain. The V and J ends lost 7 bases and 0 bases respectively, with 13 bases between them. CDR1 and CDR2 from the germline V gene are SQVTM and ANQGSEA. The CDR3 spans 14 residues. CDR3 loop: CSASSFSSGNTIYF. DNA of the CDR3: TGCAGCGCTTCATCCTTCAGCTCTGGAAACACCATATATTTT.

The rearrangement joins TRBV7-9 to TRBJ1-2; tentatively, D is TRBD1 (6 bases). This CDR3 spans 13 amino acids. The germline V and J ends were trimmed by 5 bases and 4 bases, with 11 bases remaining between them. Germline-derived CDR1 and CDR2 are SEHNR and FQNEAQ (reference sequence). The CDR3 sequence: CASSMGHLYGYTF. CDR3 DNA: TGTGCCAGCAGCATGGGACACCTCTATGGCTACACCTTC.

In its sample, this clone was seen a few times. The CDR3 coding sequence is TGTGCCAGCAGTTACACGGGGGGAGATGATGGCTACACCTTC. Encoded protein: CASSYTGGDDGYTF. The rearrangement joins TRBV6-5 to TRBJ1-2; TRBD1 might be the D (5 bases). CDR1 and CDR2 from the germline V gene are MNHEY and SVGAGI. Trimming removed 2 bases from V and 6 bases from J, with 13 bases in between. CDR3 length: 14 residues.

The gene calls are TRBV5-5 and TRBJ2-1; D is possibly TRBD2 (5 bases). CDR3 length: 16 amino acids. Germline CDR1 reads SGHKS; CDR2 reads YYEKEE (reference sequence). V dropped 4 bases and J dropped 4 bases, with 18 bases sitting between them. In DNA form, the CDR3 reads TGTGCCAGCAGCGAGGACTGGACGGGATCGTACAATGAGCAGTTCTTC. Amino acid sequence: CASSEDWTGSYNEQFF.

The V call is TRBV7-2, the J call TRBJ1-3; TRBD1 might be the D (5 bases). Germline V gene sequence: CDR1 SGHTA, CDR2 FQGNSA. With 4 bases removed from V and 0 bases from J, the gap between germline ends came to 7 bases. This CDR3 has 14 residues. CDR3 nucleotides: TGTGCCAGCAGCTGGGGGAGCTCTGGAAACACCATATATTTT. As protein: CASSWGSSGNTIYF.

This clone appeared once. The gene calls are TRBV5-1 and TRBJ1-1, with 12 bases aligning to TRBD1. The V gene's germline CDR1 is SGHRS and CDR2 YFSETQ. V was pared by 4 bases and J by 0 bases, with 4 bases of the junction left unmatched. The CDR3 covers 16 residues. The CDR3 is CASSPGQGAVNTEAFF. Here the CDR3 DNA reads TGCGCCAGCAGCCCGGGACAGGGGGCGGTGAACACTGAAGCTTTCTTT.

The chain links TRBV6-5 to TRBJ1-4, with 9 bases that match TRBD1. Trimming took 4 bases from V and 10 from J; bases not matched to a gene: 10. Germline assignment: CDR1 MNHEY and CDR2 SVGAGI. The CDR3 loop spans 15 amino acids. The CDR3: CASSFQDRGKGKLFF. The DNA for the CDR3 is TGTGCCAGCAGTTTCCAGGACAGGGGAAAGGGAAAACTGTTTTTT.

The rearrangement links TRBV6-1 to TRBJ2-7; the match to TRBD2 covers 10 bases. Germline CDR1 MNHNS, CDR2 SASEGT. This CDR3 is built from 14 residues. Unmatched junction bases numbered 8, after V lost 5 bases and J lost 7 bases. CDR3 sequence reads: CASSWSGGAVEQYF. As DNA, the CDR3 is TGTGCCAGCAGTTGGAGCGGGGGGGCCGTTGAGCAGTACTTC.

This clone was counted once. This chain uses TRBV5-5 with TRBJ1-2; TRBD1 is a possible D gene (5 bases). The V end was cut by 4 bases, the J end by 2 bases, with 15 bases between. The CDR3 extends over 15 amino acids. Germline V gives CDR1 SGHKS, CDR2 YYEKEE (reference sequence). The CDR3 here is CASSLTGSPNYGYTF. The CDR3 DNA reads TGTGCCAGCAGCCTAACAGGCTCGCCAAACTATGGCTACACCTTC.

V usage is TRBV11-3 and J usage is TRBJ2-7; D ambiguous. This CDR3 has 15 amino acids. Between the trimmed V and J ends, which lost 5 bases and 0 bases, there was a span of 14 bases. From germline, CDR1 is SGHNT and CDR2 YENEEA. CDR3 amino acids: CASSPRQALSYEQYF. Written as DNA, the CDR3 is TGTGCCAGCAGCCCGAGACAAGCCCTCTCCTACGAGCAGTACTTC.

The chain joins TRBV5-1 to TRBJ1-4; 9 nucleotides line up with TRBD1. The germline V gene has CDR1 SGHRS and CDR2 YFSETQ. V gave up 4 bases and J gave up 3 bases; unmatched junction bases: 4. This CDR3 spans 15 amino acids. CDR3: CASSVQGAANEKLFF. The DNA of the CDR3 is TGCGCCAGCAGCGTACAGGGGGCCGCTAATGAAAAACTGTTTTTT.